This T cell receptor beta chain was obtained from a study of blood T cell repertoires in COVID-19. About the study: In each case, the material was cDNA or gDNA derived from T cells, B-cell-depleted T cells, or PBMCs.

Libraries were prepared by immunoSEQ multiplex PCR; TCRdb keeps only in-frame clonotypes and omits some of them. The sample yields approximately 240,000 clones, approximately 79% seen once. This clone showed up just a few times. CDR3 length equals 14 residues. CDR1 is SNHLY, CDR2 FYNNEI, per germline. Trimming shortened V by 9 bases and J by 5 bases, and 17 bases separated the two germline ends. The sequence was obtained from a woman older than 75 with active or convalescent COVID-19. Material: peripheral blood. The chain joins TRBV2 to TRBJ1-5; D is perhaps TRBD1 (6 bases). The CDR3 spells CASTTNREDQPQHF. The CDR3, as DNA: TGTGCCAGTACTACTAACAGGGAAGATCAGCCCCAGCATTTT.